This TCR beta chain was identified in a study of identical twins. In TCRdb, the 5' RACE reads were re-called with MiXCR into one record per CDR3 protein. The table has some 500,000 distinct CDR3 sequences, 14% seen once. Germline V gives CDR1 SGHVS, CDR2 FQNEAQ. Trimming cost V 5 bases and J 5 bases; bases outside gene matches: 14. CDR3 length equals 17 residues. This clonotype was seen more than once but under ten times. These sequences were also reported in another study, on yellow fever vaccine responses in identical twins.

This receptor was identified in a woman aged 18-29 years in good health. The chain links TRBV7-8 to TRBJ2-1, with 8 bases fitting TRBD1. Sequencing was performed on CD4+ T cells sorted from blood. The CDR3 DNA follows: TGTGCCAGCAGCACCAACAGGGGGGTCTTGCCGAACAATGAGCAGTTCTTC. Its translation: CASSTNRGVLPNNEQFF.